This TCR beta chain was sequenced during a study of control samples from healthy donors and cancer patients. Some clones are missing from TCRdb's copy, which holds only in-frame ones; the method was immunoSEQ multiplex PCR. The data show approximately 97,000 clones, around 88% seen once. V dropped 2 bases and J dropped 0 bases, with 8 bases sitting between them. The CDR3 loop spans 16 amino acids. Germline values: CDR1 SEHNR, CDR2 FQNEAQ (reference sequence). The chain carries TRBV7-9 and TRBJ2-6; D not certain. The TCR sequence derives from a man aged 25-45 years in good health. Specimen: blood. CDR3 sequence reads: CASSLSAASGANVLTF. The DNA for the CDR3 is TGTGCCAGCAGCTTATCGGCGGCCTCTGGGGCCAACGTCCTGACTTTC.